A single sample is the source of the 5 T cell receptor beta chains below, sequenced in a study of blood T cell repertoires in COVID-19. Clones were sequenced by immunoSEQ multiplex PCR, and TCRdb holds only the in-frame ones, with some missing. The table lists about 270,000 clones, around nine tenths of them singletons. Material: PBMCs or T cells enriched from blood (not recorded which). These receptors all stem from a woman in her fifties or sixties who had recovered from COVID-19.

This chain joins TRBV2 and TRBJ2-1; D perhaps matches TRBD1 (6 bases). Germline V gives CDR1 SNHLY, CDR2 FYNNEI. Between the trimmed V and J ends, which lost 4 bases and 9 bases, there was a span of 19 bases. The length of the CDR3 is 15 residues. Here the CDR3 reads CASSALGQPAGEQFF. The CDR3 region has the DNA TGTGCCAGCAGTGCCCTTGGACAGCCCGCGGGTGAGCAGTTCTTC.

This sequence joins TRBV6-5 and TRBJ2-7; 11 bases match TRBD1. Trimming cost V 6 bases and J 8 bases; bases outside gene matches: 6. Germline CDR1 MNHEY, CDR2 SVGAGI. This CDR3 comprises 13 residues. CDR3 coding DNA: TGTGCCAGCAGCCGCGGACAGGGGGCTAAGCAGTACTTC. Translated, it gives CASSRGQGAKQYF.

In its sample, this clone was seen a few times. The chain recombines TRBV7-3 with TRBJ2-7; weak D call: TRBD1 (5 bases). Trimming took 0 bases from V and 5 from J, leaving 14 bases between them. The CDR3 extends over 15 amino acids. The germline CDR1 and CDR2 sequences are SGHTA and FQGTGA. DNA for the CDR3: TGTGCCAGCAGCTTAACGAGAGACAGCATGGACGAGCAGTACTTC. This codes for CASSLTRDSMDEQYF.

This clone appeared once. The rearrangement joins TRBV5-1 to TRBJ1-2; tentative D call: TRBD1 (6 bases). Per the germline V gene, CDR1 is SGHRS and CDR2 is YFSETQ. V dropped 4 bases and J dropped 5 bases, with 21 bases sitting between them. This CDR3 is 16 amino acids long. CDR3 nucleotide sequence: TGCGCCAGCAGCCCGCGGACAGTTTTCTCGGAGTATGGCTACACCTTC. Translating it yields CASSPRTVFSEYGYTF.

The chain combines TRBV4-1 with TRBJ1-5; 7 bases match TRBD1. There are 15 residues in the CDR3. Trimming at V came to 4 bases and at J to 2 bases, leaving 5 bases not matched to a gene. Germline V CDR1 and CDR2: MGHRA, YSYEKL. CDR3 nucleotides: TGCGCCAGCAGCCCCACAGGGGTTGGCAATCAGCCCCAGCATTTT. Translating it yields CASSPTGVGNQPQHF.